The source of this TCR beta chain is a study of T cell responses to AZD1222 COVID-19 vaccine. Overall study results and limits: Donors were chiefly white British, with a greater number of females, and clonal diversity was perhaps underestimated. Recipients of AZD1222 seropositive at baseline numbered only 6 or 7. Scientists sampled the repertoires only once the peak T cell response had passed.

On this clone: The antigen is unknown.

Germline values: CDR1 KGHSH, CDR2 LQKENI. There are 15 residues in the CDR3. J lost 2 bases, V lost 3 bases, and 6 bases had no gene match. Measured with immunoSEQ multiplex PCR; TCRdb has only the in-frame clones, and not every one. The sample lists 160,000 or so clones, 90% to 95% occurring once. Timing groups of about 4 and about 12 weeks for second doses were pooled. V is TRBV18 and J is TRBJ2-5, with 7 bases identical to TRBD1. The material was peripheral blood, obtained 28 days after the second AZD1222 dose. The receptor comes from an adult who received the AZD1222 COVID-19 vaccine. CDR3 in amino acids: CASSPRQGRQETQYF. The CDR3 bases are TGTGCCAGCTCACCCCGACAGGGAAGACAAGAGACCCAGTACTTC. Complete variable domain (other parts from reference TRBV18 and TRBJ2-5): NAGVMQNPRHLVRRRGQEARLRCSPMKGHSHVYWYRQLPEEGLKFMVYLQKENIIDESGMPKERFSAEFPKEGPSILRIQQVVRGDSAAYFCASSPRQGRQETQYFGPGTRLLVL.